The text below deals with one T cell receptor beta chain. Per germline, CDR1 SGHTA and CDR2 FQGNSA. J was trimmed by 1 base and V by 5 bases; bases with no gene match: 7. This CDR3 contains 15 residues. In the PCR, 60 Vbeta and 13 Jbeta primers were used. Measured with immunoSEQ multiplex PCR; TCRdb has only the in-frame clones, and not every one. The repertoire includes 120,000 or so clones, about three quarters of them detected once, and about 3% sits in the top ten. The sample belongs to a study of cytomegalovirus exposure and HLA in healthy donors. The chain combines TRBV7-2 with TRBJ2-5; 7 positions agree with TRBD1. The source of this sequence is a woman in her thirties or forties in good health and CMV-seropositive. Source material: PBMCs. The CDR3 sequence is CASSRTGAAQETQYF. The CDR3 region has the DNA TGTGCCAGCAGCCGAACAGGGGCGGCCCAAGAGACCCAGTACTTC. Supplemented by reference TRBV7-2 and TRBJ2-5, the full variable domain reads GAGVSQSPSNKVTEKGKDVELRCDPISGHTALYWYRQSLGQGLEFLIYFQGNSAPDKSGLPSDRFSAERTGGSVSTLTIQRTQQEDSAVYLCASSRTGAAQETQYFGPGTRLLVL.